The 24 T cell receptor beta chains listed next were all sequenced from one sample in a study of lymphopenia after photon versus proton radiotherapy. Here immunoSEQ multiplex PCR was the method, and the copy in TCRdb shows in-frame clones only, minus some. The sample holds 150,000 to 200,000 clones, roughly nine tenths seen once. The source material was peripheral blood, sampled from a patient treated with photon-based radiotherapy. The receptors were sampled from a man between 45 and 60 years old with gastric cancer.

The chain uses TRBV6-4 and TRBJ2-2, with D perhaps being TRBD1 or TRBD2 (5 bases each). V lost 6 bases, J lost 4 bases, and 15 bases lay in between. In germline, CDR1 is MRHNA, CDR2 SNTAGT. This CDR3 is 15 amino acids long. The CDR3 region has the DNA TGTGCCAGCAGCCCCGAGGGGAGCGGCACCGGGGAGCTGTTTTTT. Residues: CASSPEGSGTGELFF.

The J gene is TRBJ2-7, the V gene TRBV6-1; weak D call: TRBD2 (5 bases). V was pared by 2 bases and J by 5 bases, with 13 bases between. This CDR3 is 14 amino acids long. Germline assignment: CDR1 MNHNS and CDR2 SASEGT. The DNA of the CDR3 is TGTGCCAGCAGTGAAAGCGGCAGGAACCACGAGCAGTACTTC. As protein: CASSESGRNHEQYF.

V is TRBV28 and J is TRBJ1-5; TRBD1 matches 8 bases. The V segment lost 3 bases and the J segment 3 bases; nucleotides outside the gene matches: 4. Germline values: CDR1 MDHEN, CDR2 SYDVKM. The CDR3 extends over 15 amino acids. CDR3 bases: TGTGCCAGCAGTTTGACAGGGGTTGACAATCAGCCCCAGCATTTT. Translated, it gives CASSLTGVDNQPQHF.

V and J are TRBV27 and TRBJ1-1, with D perhaps matching TRBD1 (5 bases). The CDR3 runs 13 residues. Germline CDR1 and CDR2: MNHEY and SMNVEV (reference sequence). Trimming left V 5 bases short and J 5 bases short, with 12 bases between. The CDR3 loop is CASSPRRGTEAFF. The CDR3 DNA reads TGTGCCAGCAGTCCTCGACGGGGGACTGAAGCTTTCTTT.

The chain carries TRBV5-6 and TRBJ2-7; possibly TRBD1 for D (5 bases). V was cut by 2 bases and J by 1 base, with 7 bases left in between. Germline V CDR1 and CDR2: SGHDT, YYEEEE. CDR3 size: 13 residues. The CDR3 DNA sequence: TGTGCCAGCAGCTTCCAGGGATCCTACGAGCAGTACTTC. Translated: CASSFQGSYEQYF.

This clone was counted a single time. The rearrangement links TRBV21-1 to TRBJ1-1. TRBV21-1 is assigned pseudogene status. The CDR3 is 18 amino acids. The DNA of the CDR3 is TGTGCCAGCAGCAAATCGGGGACTCCCCTAAGCGGCAGCACTGAAGCTTTCTTT. Amino acid sequence: CASSKSGTPLSGSTEAFF.

V and J are TRBV6-1 and TRBJ1-1; TRBD1 matches at 7 bases. Germline CDR1 and CDR2: MNHNS and SASEGT. With V trimmed by 8 bases and J by 1 base, 4 bases remained unmatched. The CDR3 contains 13 residues. The CDR3 reads CASGDRENTEAFF. The DNA of the CDR3 is TGTGCCAGCGGAGACAGGGAGAACACTGAAGCTTTCTTT.

This CDR3 is CASSYSTTSAKTQYF. The CDR3 DNA reads TGTGCCAGCAGTTACTCGACGACTAGCGCTAAGACCCAGTACTTC. The chain recombines TRBV6-5 with TRBJ2-5, with 8 bases identical to TRBD2. The CDR3 is 15 residues long. Trimming at V came to 0 bases and at J to 6 bases, leaving 6 bases not matched to a gene. Germline assignment: CDR1 MNHEY and CDR2 SVGAGI.

The V gene is TRBV9, the J gene TRBJ2-7, with D possibly being TRBD1 or TRBD2 (5 bases each). The CDR3 consists of 13 residues. The ends were cut back, 2 bases at V and 6 bases at J, with 12 bases in the middle. CDR1 is SGDLS and CDR2 is YYNGEE in the germline V gene. The CDR3 DNA reads TGTGCCAGCAGCGTCGTAGACAGCGGCGAGCAGTACTTC. Its translation is CASSVVDSGEQYF.

V and J are TRBV11-3 and TRBJ2-1; perhaps TRBD1 as D (6 bases). From germline, CDR1 is SGHNT and CDR2 YENEEA. V lost 5 bases to trimming and J lost 5 bases, with 13 bases between them. The CDR3 contains 14 residues. CDR3 region: CASSLGHGNNEQFF. The CDR3 DNA follows: TGTGCCAGCAGCCTGGGACACGGAAACAATGAGCAGTTCTTC.

The V and J genes are TRBV27 and TRBJ2-3; perhaps TRBD2 as D (6 bases). With 2 bases removed from V and 5 bases from J, the gap between germline ends came to 8 bases. Germline-derived CDR1 and CDR2 are MNHEY and SMNVEV (reference sequence). This CDR3 region has 13 residues. CDR3 sequence (DNA): TGTGCCAGCAGTTTAACGGGACTAGATACGCAGTATTTT. It yields the protein CASSLTGLDTQYF.

This sequence joins TRBV28 and TRBJ2-7; D may be TRBD1 (5 bases). Looked up from germline, CDR1 is MDHEN and CDR2 is SYDVKM. The ends were cut back, 3 bases at V and 3 bases at J, with 9 bases in the middle. CDR3 size: 13 residues. The chain's CDR3 is CASSLGQSYEQYF. CDR3 bases: TGTGCCAGCAGTTTGGGGCAGAGCTACGAGCAGTACTTC.

Only one count was recorded for this clone. Here the CDR3 DNA reads TGTGCCAGCAGTGAATACAGGTTATGGGGTGATAGCAATCAGCCCCAGCATTTT. Protein sequence: CASSEYRLWGDSNQPQHF. The chain carries TRBV6-1 and TRBJ1-5, with a possible D match to TRBD1 (5 bases). The CDR3 runs 18 residues. Per the germline V gene, CDR1 is MNHNS and CDR2 is SASEGT. V was pared by 2 bases and J by 0 bases, with 17 bases between.

The gene calls are TRBV9 and TRBJ2-3; D remains unclear. The CDR3 loop spans 15 amino acids. CDR1 is SGDLS and CDR2 is YYNGEE in the germline V gene. V was trimmed by 0 bases and J by 2 bases, leaving 10 bases between them. CDR3 protein: CASSVEDGTTDTQYF. In DNA, the CDR3 is TGTGCCAGCAGCGTAGAGGACGGAACCACAGATACGCAGTATTTT.

The chain uses TRBV4-1 and TRBJ2-5; D may be TRBD2 (5 bases). The CDR3 extends over 14 amino acids. V was shortened by 4 bases and J by 0 bases, with 9 bases between the two germline ends. CDR1 and CDR2 (germline): MGHRA, YSYEKL. The CDR3 bases are TGCGCCAGCAGCCCGGCGGGCTACCAAGAGACCCAGTACTTC. It specifies CASSPAGYQETQYF.

The J gene is TRBJ1-2, the V gene TRBV10-3; D is ambiguous. This CDR3 spans 13 amino acids. V gave up 2 bases and J gave up 7 bases, with 11 bases separating them. Per the germline V gene, CDR1 is ENHRY and CDR2 is SYGVKD. CDR3 region: CAISERSLSGYTF. The CDR3 nucleotides read TGTGCCATCAGTGAGCGCAGCCTCTCTGGCTACACCTTC.

The rearrangement links TRBV5-4 to TRBJ2-2, with D perhaps matching TRBD2 (6 bases). CDR3 length: 15 amino acids. Germline CDR1 SGHNT, CDR2 YYREEE (reference sequence). Trimming removed 5 bases at V and 1 base at J, with 12 bases between. The CDR3 DNA is TGTGCCAGCAGTGGGCTAGCGCAGAACACCGGGGAGCTGTTTTTT. Protein sequence: CASSGLAQNTGELFF.

The gene calls are TRBV7-6 and TRBJ1-5; 7 bases line up with TRBD1. The ends lost 3 bases at V and 6 bases at J; junction bases unmatched: 8. This CDR3 has 15 amino acids. The V gene's germline CDR1 is SGHVS and CDR2 FNYEAQ. This CDR3 is CASSLRRGLGQPQHF. In nucleotides, the CDR3 is TGTGCCAGCAGCTTGCGCAGGGGGTTGGGTCAGCCCCAGCATTTT.

V and J are TRBV29-1 and TRBJ1-1; D is undetermined. Germline CDR1 and CDR2: SQVTM and ANQGSEA. The CDR3 extends over 11 amino acids. Trimming removed 0 bases from V and 8 bases from J, with 7 bases in between. The CDR3 coding sequence is TGCAGCGTTGAAGATCGTGGAGAAGCTTTCTTT. This encodes CSVEDRGEAFF.

The chain combines TRBV5-6 with TRBJ2-1, with D perhaps given as TRBD1 or TRBD2 (5 bases each). Germline CDR1 SGHDT, CDR2 YYEEEE. Trimming cost V 4 bases and J 5 bases, with 10 bases left between them. The CDR3 is 13 amino acids. The CDR3 loop is CASSPGTDNEQFF. CDR3 nucleotides: TGTGCCAGCAGCCCCGGGACCGACAATGAGCAGTTCTTC. The full variable domain, in which reference TRBV5-6 and TRBJ2-1 provide the parts outside the CDR3, is DAGVTQSPTHLIKTRGQQVTLRCSPKSGHDTVSWYQQALGQGPQFIFQYYEEEERQRGNFPDRFSGHQFPNYSSELNVNALLLGDSALYLCASSPGTDNEQFFGPGTRLTVL.

This clone turned up a few times. J is TRBJ2-7 and V is TRBV28; D gene unclear. V shed 4 bases and J shed 5 bases, with 15 bases lying between them. The germline gives CDR1 MDHEN, CDR2 SYDVKM. The CDR3 sequence is 14 residues long. The CDR3 nucleotides read TGTGCCAGCAGTTCGGAAGGGCTGAGGAACGAGCAGTACTTC. Translating it yields CASSSEGLRNEQYF.

J is TRBJ1-2 and V is TRBV19, with D possibly TRBD1 on 6 matching bases. Germline-derived CDR1 and CDR2 are LNHDA and SQIVND (reference sequence). V was clipped by 6 bases and J by 0 bases, with 14 bases between them. This CDR3 is built from 15 residues. CDR3 DNA sequence: TGTGCCAGTAGGAGAATACAGGGAGCTAACTATGGCTACACCTTC. It is translated as CASRRIQGANYGYTF.

The V call is TRBV7-3, the J call TRBJ2-2; the D gene is possibly TRBD2 (5 bases). This CDR3 is 15 amino acids long. Trimming cost V 5 bases and J 3 bases, with 13 bases left between them. Germline values: CDR1 SGHTA, CDR2 FQGTGA. The CDR3 bases are TGTGCCAGCAGCCAAGGACTGCCCGACACCGGGGAGCTGTTTTTT. Its protein is CASSQGLPDTGELFF.

J is TRBJ2-1 and V is TRBV4-1; 9 bases agree with TRBD2. CDR3 length equals 16 residues. J gave up 7 bases and V 0 bases, and 7 bases lay outside the gene matches. CDR1 and CDR2 from the germline V gene are MGHRA and YSYEKL. The CDR3 region has the DNA TGCGCCAGCAGCCAAGAAAGCGGGAGGTCGGTTAATGAGCAGTTCTTC. Translating gives CASSQESGRSVNEQFF.